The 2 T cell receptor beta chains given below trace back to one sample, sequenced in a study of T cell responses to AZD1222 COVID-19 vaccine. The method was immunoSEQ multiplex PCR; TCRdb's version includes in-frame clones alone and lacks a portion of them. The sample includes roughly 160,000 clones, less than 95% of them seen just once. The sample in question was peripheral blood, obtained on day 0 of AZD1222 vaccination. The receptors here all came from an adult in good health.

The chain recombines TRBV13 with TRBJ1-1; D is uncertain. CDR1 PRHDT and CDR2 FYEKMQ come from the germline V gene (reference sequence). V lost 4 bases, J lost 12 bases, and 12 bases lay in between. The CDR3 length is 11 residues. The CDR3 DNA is TGTGCCAGCAGCTCGACCTTACGGACTTTCTTT. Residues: CASSSTLRTFF.

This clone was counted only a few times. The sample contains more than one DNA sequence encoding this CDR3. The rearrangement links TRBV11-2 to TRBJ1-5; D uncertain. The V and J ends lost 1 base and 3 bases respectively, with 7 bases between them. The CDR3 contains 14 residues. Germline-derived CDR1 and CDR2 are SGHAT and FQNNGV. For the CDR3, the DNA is TGTGCCAGCAGCTTAGGGCAGTTCAATCAGCCCCAGCATTTT. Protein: CASSLGQFNQPQHF.